The 12 T cell receptor beta chains below all came from one sample that was sequenced in a study of breast tumors, draining lymph nodes, adjacent tissues. Samples came from axillary lymph nodes draining the breast cancer. From the multiplex PCR reads, TCRdb called clonotypes with MiXCR, one entry per CDR3 protein. The table lists 80,000 to 130,000 distinct CDR3 sequences, approximately 21% of them singletons, with roughly 1.2% in the top ten. Sequencing used axillary lymph node tissue. The source is a female donor with breast cancer. Some clones in this sample may be carry-over from other donors' samples.

This clonotype was recorded many times. The chain has TRBV6-1 and TRBJ2-7; D unclear. Germline V gene data show CDR1 as MNHNS and CDR2 as SASEGT. This CDR3 region has 9 residues. Between the trimmed V and J ends, which lost 8 bases and 4 bases, there was a span of 3 bases. The chain's CDR3 is CASGYEQYF. Here the CDR3 DNA reads TGTGCCAGCGGGTACGAGCAGTACTTC.

Many counts were recorded for this clonotype. The chain carries TRBV4-1 and TRBJ1-4; D perhaps matches TRBD1 (5 bases). Germline values: CDR1 MGHRA, CDR2 YSYEKL. The ends were cut back, 2 bases at V and 5 bases at J, with 12 bases in the middle. The CDR3 extends over 15 amino acids. CDR3 nucleotides: TGCGCCAGCAGCCAACCCCAGGGAAGGAATGAAAAACTGTTTTTT. Translated, it gives CASSQPQGRNEKLFF.

The chain carries TRBV11-2 and TRBJ1-1; TRBD1 matches at 9 bases. Germline lookup yields CDR1 SGHAT and CDR2 FQNNGV. Losses at the gene ends were 5 bases for V and 7 bases for J; bases not matched to a gene: 14. This CDR3 spans 16 amino acids. The CDR3 is CASSLLPGQGRDEAFF. DNA for the CDR3: TGTGCCAGCAGCCTCCTTCCGGGACAGGGTAGAGATGAAGCTTTCTTT.

This clonotype was recorded at least ten times. The chain has TRBV7-6 and TRBJ1-3; possibly TRBD1 for D (5 bases). Germline V gene lookup returns CDR1 SGHVS and CDR2 FNYEAQ. This CDR3 contains 15 residues. Trimming stripped 3 bases from V and 4 bases from J, with 13 bases between. The CDR3 DNA reads TGTGCCAGCAGCTTGGGAGCGGGGCTGGGAAACACCATATATTTT. It translates to CASSLGAGLGNTIYF.

This clonotype was detected many times. CDR3 in DNA: TGCAGTGCAACCCTACGACAGGGACGACGAGAGACCCAGTACTTC. It is translated as CSATLRQGRRETQYF. The V call is TRBV20-1, the J call TRBJ2-5, with 7 positions matching TRBD1. V was clipped by 6 bases and J by 4 bases; unmatched bases: 14. The germline CDR1 and CDR2 sequences are DFQATT and SNEGSKA (reference sequence). This CDR3 has 15 amino acids.

This clonotype was recorded many times. The gene calls are TRBV27 and TRBJ2-1; maybe TRBD1 (6 bases). CDR1 and CDR2 (germline): MNHEY, SMNVEV (reference sequence). This CDR3 has 14 residues. Between the trimmed V and J ends, which lost 2 bases and 4 bases, there was a span of 9 bases. The CDR3 sequence is CASSLQGWYNEQFF. The DNA of the CDR3 is TGTGCCAGCAGTTTACAGGGGTGGTACAATGAGCAGTTCTTC.

Points on this clonotype: A read error is possible here, since a much larger clone lies one base away. The gene calls are TRBV6-6 and TRBJ2-5, with D possibly matching TRBD1 (6 bases). The CDR3 totals 12 residues. Germline V lookup: CDR1 MNHNY, CDR2 SVGAGI (reference sequence). In DNA, the CDR3 is TGTGCCAGCTCTTGGGGGCCGCAGACCCAGCACTTC. Translated: CASSWGPQTQHF.

Notes on this clonotype: This may stem from a read error, because a much larger clone lies one nucleotide away. The rearrangement joins TRBV19 to TRBJ1-5; the D gene is possibly TRBD1 (6 bases). Germline loops: CDR1 LNHDA, CDR2 SQIVND (reference sequence). The length of the CDR3 is 15 residues. CDR3 coding DNA: TGTGCCAGTGGTATGAGGGCAGGGGACGGCCAGCCCCAGCATTTT. It codes for CASGMRAGDGQPQHF. Combining the CDR3 with reference TRBV19 and TRBJ1-5 gives the whole variable domain DGGITQSPKYLFRKEGQNVTLSCEQNLNHDAMYWYRQDPGQGLRLIYYSQIVNDFQKGDIAEGYSVSREKKESFPLTVTSAQKNPTAFYLCASGMRAGDGQPQHFGDGTRLSIL.

This clonotype was detected many times. The V gene is TRBV9, the J gene TRBJ1-3, with TRBD1 as a possible D gene (5 bases). CDR1 and CDR2 (germline): SGDLS, YYNGEE. The CDR3 spans 15 residues. Trimming cost V 4 bases and J 2 bases, with 13 bases left between them. DNA for the CDR3: TGTGCCAGCAGCCCAACGACAGTCCCTGGAAACACCATATATTTT. This translates into CASSPTTVPGNTIYF.

This clonotype occurred many times. Relative to the germline gene, one junction end is altered; a read error may explain this. The gene calls are TRBV30 and TRBJ2-7; no clear D. This CDR3 is built from 11 residues. Germline V gives CDR1 GTSNPN, CDR2 SVGIG (reference sequence). The CDR3 spells CAWSDIYKQYF. Written as DNA, the CDR3 is TGTGCCTGGAGTGACATCTACAAGCAGTACTTC.

The chain recombines TRBV4-1 with TRBJ1-2; a possible D gene is TRBD1 (6 bases). Trimming pared 4 bases from V and 3 bases from J, leaving 12 bases between. Germline V gene sequence: CDR1 MGHRA, CDR2 YSYEKL. CDR3 length equals 14 residues. CDR3 protein: CASSLAGHHYGYTF. In DNA, the CDR3 is TGCGCCAGCAGCCTAGCGGGACATCACTATGGCTACACCTTC.

This sequence joins TRBV3-1 and TRBJ2-7; the match to TRBD2 covers 12 bases. The CDR3 loop spans 17 amino acids. With V trimmed by 4 bases and J by 2 bases, 9 bases remained unmatched. CDR1 is LGHDT and CDR2 is YNNKEL in the germline V gene (reference sequence). The chain's CDR3 is CASSPTRLAGVPYEQYF. CDR3 coding DNA: TGTGCCAGCAGCCCGACACGACTAGCGGGAGTCCCCTACGAGCAGTACTTC.